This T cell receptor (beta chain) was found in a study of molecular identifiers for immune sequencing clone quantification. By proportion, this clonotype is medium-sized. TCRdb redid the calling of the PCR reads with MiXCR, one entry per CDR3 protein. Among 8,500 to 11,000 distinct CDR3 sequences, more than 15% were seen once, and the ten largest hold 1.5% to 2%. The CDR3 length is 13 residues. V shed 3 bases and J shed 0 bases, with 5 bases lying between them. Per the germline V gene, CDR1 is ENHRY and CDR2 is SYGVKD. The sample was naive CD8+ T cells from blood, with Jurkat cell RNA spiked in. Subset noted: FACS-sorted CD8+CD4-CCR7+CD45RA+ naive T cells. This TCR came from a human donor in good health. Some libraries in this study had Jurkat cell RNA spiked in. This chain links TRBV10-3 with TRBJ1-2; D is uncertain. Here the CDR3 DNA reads TGTGCCATCAGTGACAATCCTAACTATGGCTACACCTTC. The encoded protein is CAISDNPNYGYTF.